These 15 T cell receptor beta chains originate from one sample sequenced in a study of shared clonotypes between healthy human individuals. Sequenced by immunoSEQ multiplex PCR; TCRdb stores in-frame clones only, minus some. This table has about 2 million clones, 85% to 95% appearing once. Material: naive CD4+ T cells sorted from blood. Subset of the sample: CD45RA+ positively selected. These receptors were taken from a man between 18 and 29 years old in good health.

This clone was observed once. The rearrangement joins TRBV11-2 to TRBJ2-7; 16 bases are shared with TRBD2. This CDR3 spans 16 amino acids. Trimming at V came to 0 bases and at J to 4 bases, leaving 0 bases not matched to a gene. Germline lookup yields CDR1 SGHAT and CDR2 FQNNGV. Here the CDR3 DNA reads TGTGCCAGCAGCTTAGAGGGACTAGCGGGAGGGTACGAGCAGTACTTC. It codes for CASSLEGLAGGYEQYF.

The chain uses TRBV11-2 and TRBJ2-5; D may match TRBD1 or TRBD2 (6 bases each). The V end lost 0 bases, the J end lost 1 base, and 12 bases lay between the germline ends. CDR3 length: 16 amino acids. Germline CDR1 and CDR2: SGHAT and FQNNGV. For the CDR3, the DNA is TGTGCCAGCAGCTTAGAAGGACGGGGGCCCCAAGAGACCCAGTACTTC. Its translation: CASSLEGRGPQETQYF.

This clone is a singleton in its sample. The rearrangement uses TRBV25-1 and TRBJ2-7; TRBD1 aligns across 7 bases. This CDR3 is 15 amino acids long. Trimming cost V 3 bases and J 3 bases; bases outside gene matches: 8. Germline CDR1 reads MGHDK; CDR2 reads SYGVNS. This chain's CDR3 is CASSEAGGSLYEQYF. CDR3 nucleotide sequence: TGTGCCAGCAGTGAGGCAGGGGGATCCCTCTACGAGCAGTACTTC.

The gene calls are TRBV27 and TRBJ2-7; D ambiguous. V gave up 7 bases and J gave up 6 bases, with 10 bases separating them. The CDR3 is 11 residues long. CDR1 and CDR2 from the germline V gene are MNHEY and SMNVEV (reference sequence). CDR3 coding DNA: TGTGCCAGCAACGGCCCCCGCGAGCAGTACTTC. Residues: CASNGPREQYF.

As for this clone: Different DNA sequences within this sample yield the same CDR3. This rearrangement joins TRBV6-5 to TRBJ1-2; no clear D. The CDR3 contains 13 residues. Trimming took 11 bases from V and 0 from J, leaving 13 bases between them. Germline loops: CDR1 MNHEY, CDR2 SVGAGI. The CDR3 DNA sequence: TGTGCCTCACGGAGAGGGACTAACTATGGCTACACCTTC. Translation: CASRRGTNYGYTF.

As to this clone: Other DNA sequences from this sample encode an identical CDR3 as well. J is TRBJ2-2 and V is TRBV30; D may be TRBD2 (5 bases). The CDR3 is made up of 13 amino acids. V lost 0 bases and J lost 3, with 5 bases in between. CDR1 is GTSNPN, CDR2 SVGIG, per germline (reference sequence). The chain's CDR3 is CAWSVGDTGELFF. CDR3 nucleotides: TGTGCCTGGAGTGTGGGAGACACCGGGGAGCTGTTTTTT.

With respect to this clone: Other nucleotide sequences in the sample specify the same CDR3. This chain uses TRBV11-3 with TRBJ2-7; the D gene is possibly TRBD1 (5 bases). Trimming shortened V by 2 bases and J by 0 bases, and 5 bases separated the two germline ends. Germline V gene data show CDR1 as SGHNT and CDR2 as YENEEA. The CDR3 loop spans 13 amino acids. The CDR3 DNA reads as TGTGCCAGCAGCTTAAGGGGCTCCTACGAGCAGTACTTC. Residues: CASSLRGSYEQYF. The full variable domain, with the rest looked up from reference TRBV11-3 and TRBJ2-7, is EAGVVQSPRYKIIEKKQPVAFWCNPISGHNTLYWYLQNLGQGPELLIRYENEEAVDDSQLPKDRFSAERLKGVDSTLKIQPAELGDSAVYLCASSLRGSYEQYFGPGTRLTVT.

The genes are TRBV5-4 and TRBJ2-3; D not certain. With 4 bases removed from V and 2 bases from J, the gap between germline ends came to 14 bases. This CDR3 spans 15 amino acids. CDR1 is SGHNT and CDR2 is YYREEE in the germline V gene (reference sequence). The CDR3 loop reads CASSPILKDTDTQYF. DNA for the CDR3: TGTGCCAGCAGCCCGATCCTCAAAGACACAGATACGCAGTATTTT.

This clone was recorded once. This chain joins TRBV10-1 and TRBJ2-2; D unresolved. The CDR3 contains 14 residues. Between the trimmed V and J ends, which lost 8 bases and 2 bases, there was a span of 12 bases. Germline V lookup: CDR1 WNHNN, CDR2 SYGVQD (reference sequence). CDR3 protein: CASSPQVNTGELFF. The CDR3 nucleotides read TGCGCCAGCTCACCCCAGGTCAACACCGGGGAGCTGTTTTTT.

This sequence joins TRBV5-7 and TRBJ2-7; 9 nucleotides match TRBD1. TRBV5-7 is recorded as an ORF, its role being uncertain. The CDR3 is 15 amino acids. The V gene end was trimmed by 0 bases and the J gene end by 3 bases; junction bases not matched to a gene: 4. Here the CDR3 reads CASSLAGTGHYEQYF. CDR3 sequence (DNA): TGTGCCAGCAGCTTGGCAGGGACAGGGCACTACGAGCAGTACTTC.

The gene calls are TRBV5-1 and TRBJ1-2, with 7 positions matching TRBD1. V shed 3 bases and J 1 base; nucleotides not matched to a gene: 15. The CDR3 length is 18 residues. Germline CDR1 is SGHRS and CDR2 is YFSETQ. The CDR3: CASSYPGQAAGDNYGYTF. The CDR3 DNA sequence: TGCGCCAGCAGCTACCCCGGACAGGCGGCGGGGGATAACTATGGCTACACCTTC.

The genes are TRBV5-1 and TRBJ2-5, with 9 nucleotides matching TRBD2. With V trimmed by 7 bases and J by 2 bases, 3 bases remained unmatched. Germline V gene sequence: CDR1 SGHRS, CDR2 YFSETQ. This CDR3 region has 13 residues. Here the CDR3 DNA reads TGCGCCAGCCGACTAGCGGCACAAGAGACCCAGTACTTC. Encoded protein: CASRLAAQETQYF.

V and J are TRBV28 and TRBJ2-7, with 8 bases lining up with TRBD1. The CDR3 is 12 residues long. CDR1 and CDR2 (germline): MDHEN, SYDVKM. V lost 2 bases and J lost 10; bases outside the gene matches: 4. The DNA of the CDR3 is TGTGCCAGCAGTTTAGGACAGGGAAGTCAGTACTTC. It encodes CASSLGQGSQYF.

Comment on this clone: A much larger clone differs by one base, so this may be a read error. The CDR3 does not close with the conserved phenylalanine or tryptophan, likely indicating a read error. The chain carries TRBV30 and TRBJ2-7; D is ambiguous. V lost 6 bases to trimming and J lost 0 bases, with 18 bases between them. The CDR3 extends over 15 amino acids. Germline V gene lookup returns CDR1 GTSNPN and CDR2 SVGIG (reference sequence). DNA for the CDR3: TGTGCCTGTTCCCGTTGCCGGACGGACTCCTACGAGCAGTACCTC. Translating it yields CACSRCRTDSYEQYL.

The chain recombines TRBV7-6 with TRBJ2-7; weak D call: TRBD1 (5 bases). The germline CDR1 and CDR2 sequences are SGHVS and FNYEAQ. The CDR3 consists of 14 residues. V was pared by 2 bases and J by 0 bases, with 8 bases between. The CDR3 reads CASSLSQGSYEQYF. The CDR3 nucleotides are TGTGCCAGCAGCTTATCGCAGGGCTCCTACGAGCAGTACTTC.